These T cell receptor beta chains were read from a single sample in a study of T-cell reconstitution after alpha-beta-depleted transplantation in children. MiXCR was run by TCRdb on the PCR reads, yielding one entry per CDR3 protein. Of hundreds of thousands of distinct CDR3 sequences detected, 10% to 15% appear once; the ten largest clones hold around 2.2%. The sample here was PBMCs, mostly from graft donor cells, taken 360 days after TCRalphabeta/CD19-depleted stem cell transplant. The receptors shown here come from a male patient between 10 and 17 years old who had a stem cell transplant for acute myeloid leukemia, so the T cells may come from the graft donor. The CDR3 runs from the conserved cysteine through the conserved F or W. The D gene is left open where the match is weak. Expanded clones are given a class, and other clones once, few, many or no size at all.

>-|TRBJ2-7|many|TRBV3-1|12
CASSQGPDEQYF
TGTGCCAGCAGCCAAGGTCCGGACGAGCAGTACTTC
>TRBD1|TRBJ2-6|few|TRBV2|17
CASSDGTGGFGANVLTF
TGTGCCAGCAGTGATGGGACAGGGGGTTTTGGGGCCAACGTCCTGACTTTC
>-|TRBJ2-7|-|TRBV15|15
CATSRDLASRTEQYF
TGTGCCACCAGCAGAGATCTCGCATCCAGGACCGAGCAGTACTTC
>-|TRBJ2-1|few|TRBV6-6|12
CASVGSYNEQFF
TGTGCCAGCGTAGGCTCCTACAATGAGCAGTTCTTC
>TRBD2|TRBJ2-3|few|TRBV7-2|16
CASSFRLAAYTDTQYF
TGTGCCAGCAGCTTCCGACTAGCGGCCTACACAGATACGCAGTATTTT
>TRBD1|TRBJ2-3|many|TRBV4-1|18
CASTRGRDSTAAIDTQYF
TGCGCCAGCACAAGGGGCCGGGACAGCACCGCGGCTATCGATACGCAGTATTTT
>TRBD2|TRBJ2-7|few|TRBV7-2|16
CASSLGPSGRIHEQYF
TGTGCCAGCAGCTTAGGACCTAGCGGGAGGATCCACGAGCAGTACTTC
>-|TRBJ2-2|many|TRBV19|16
CASSKSQGISTGELFF
TGTGCCAGTAGTAAGAGCCAGGGGATTAGCACCGGGGAGCTGTTTTTT
>TRBD2|TRBJ2-3|many|TRBV11-2|18
CASSLGLPSGRGTDTQYF
TGTGCCAGCAGCTTAGGGTTGCCTAGCGGGAGGGGCACAGATACGCAGTATTTT
>TRBD2|TRBJ2-4|-|TRBV28|17
CASSLLSGGLAKNIQYF
TGTGCCAGCAGTTTGTTATCGGGGGGTCTAGCCAAAAACATTCAGTACTTC
>-|TRBJ1-4|few|TRBV12-3/TRBV12-4|14
CASSLGFSAGKLFF
TGTGCCAGCAGTTTAGGATTTAGCGCCGGAAAACTGTTTTTT
>TRBD2|TRBJ2-1|few|TRBV20-1|14
CSAIRLAGDHEQFF
TGCAGTGCTATTAGACTAGCGGGAGATCATGAGCAGTTCTTC
>-|TRBJ1-1|-|TRBV10-3|14
CAINPTEKWAEAFF
TGTGCCATCAACCCGACAGAGAAGTGGGCTGAAGCTTTCTTT
>-|TRBJ2-3|few|TRBV25-1|16
CASSESGYRDTDTQYF
TGTGCCAGCAGTGAAAGTGGATACAGGGACACAGATACGCAGTATTTT
>TRBD1|TRBJ2-7|many|TRBV7-2|15
CASSSTGTVDYEQYF
TGTGCCAGCAGCTCCACCGGGACAGTGGACTACGAGCAGTACTTC
>TRBD2|TRBJ2-3|few|TRBV28|19
CASSLIGTSGRRNTDTQYF
TGTGCCAGCAGCCTTATAGGGACTAGCGGGAGACGAAACACAGATACGCAGTATTTT
>-|TRBJ2-5|many|TRBV29-1|13
CSVLTFYQETQYF
TGCAGCGTTCTTACCTTCTACCAAGAGACCCAGTACTTC
>TRBD2|TRBJ2-1|few|TRBV12-3/TRBV12-4|14
CASSLRSGGNEQFF
TGTGCCAGCAGTTTGAGGTCGGGGGGCAATGAGCAGTTCTTC
>-|TRBJ1-6|many|TRBV28|15
CASSSPRDYNSPLHF
TGTGCCAGCAGTTCCCCCCGGGACTATAATTCACCCCTCCACTTT
>-|TRBJ2-3|few|TRBV7-3|13
CASSLNVPYTQYF
TGTGCCAGCAGCTTAAACGTACCGTATACGCAGTATTTT
>TRBD2|TRBJ2-3|many|TRBV14|17
CASSPSLAGGSTDTQYF
TGTGCCAGCAGCCCATCCCTCGCGGGAGGGAGCACAGATACGCAGTATTTT
>TRBD2|TRBJ2-5|few|TRBV4-3|17
CASSQGVGAGGEETQYF
TGCGCCAGCAGCCAAGGGGTCGGCGCGGGAGGCGAGGAGACCCAGTACTTC
>-|TRBJ1-1|few|TRBV25-1|13
CASSVKGNTEAFF
TGTGCCAGCAGTGTAAAGGGGAACACTGAAGCTTTCTTT
>TRBD1|TRBJ2-1|-|TRBV4-3|17
CASSQRRGTGFYNEQFF
TGCGCCAGCAGCCAACGCAGAGGGACAGGGTTCTACAATGAGCAGTTCTTC
>TRBD2|TRBJ2-1|-|TRBV20-1|14
CSVRGGRQYNEQFF
TGCAGTGTCAGGGGCGGGAGGCAATACAATGAGCAGTTCTTC
>-|TRBJ2-4|few|TRBV7-3|15
CASSLDRTAKNIQYF
TGTGCCAGCAGCCTTGACAGAACCGCCAAAAACATTCAGTACTTC
>TRBD1|TRBJ2-2|many|TRBV5-1|17
CASSAGRTGANTGELFF
TGCGCCAGCAGCGCGGGAAGGACAGGGGCAAACACCGGGGAGCTGTTTTTT
>TRBD2|TRBJ2-7|few|TRBV27|14
CASSSTSGDYEQYF
TGTGCCAGCAGTTCCACTAGCGGGGACTACGAGCAGTACTTC
>-|TRBJ2-5|-|TRBV20-1|14
CSRTGGGLQETQYF
TGCAGTCGGACTGGGGGAGGTCTCCAAGAGACCCAGTACTTC
>-|TRBJ2-1|many|TRBV24-1|16
CATSDFSASSYNEQFF
TGTGCCACCAGTGATTTTTCCGCGAGCTCCTACAATGAGCAGTTCTTC
>-|TRBJ2-7|few|TRBV29-1|14
CSVGGLRSSYEQYF
TGCAGCGTTGGGGGTTTAAGGTCCTCCTACGAGCAGTACTTC
>-|TRBJ2-1|few|TRBV18|15
CASSPPEDPYNEQFF
TGTGCCAGCTCACCACCGGAGGACCCCTACAATGAGCAGTTCTTC
>TRBD2|TRBJ2-7|once|TRBV5-1|17
CASSLDHLAVEPYEQYF
TGCGCCAGCAGCTTGGACCATCTAGCGGTTGAACCCTACGAGCAGTACTTC
>-|TRBJ2-3|-|TRBV3-1|17
CASSPEGSPIPADTQYF
TGTGCCAGCAGCCCAGAGGGTAGCCCGATACCCGCAGATACGCAGTATTTT
>-|TRBJ2-5|-|TRBV12-3/TRBV12-4|13
CASSLTEKETQYF
TGTGCCAGCAGTTTGACAGAGAAAGAGACCCAGTACTTC
>TRBD2|TRBJ2-1|few|TRBV6-5|16
CASSYGLAGEGNEQFF
TGTGCCAGCAGTTATGGACTAGCGGGAGAGGGAAATGAGCAGTTCTTC
>TRBD1|TRBJ1-1|-|TRBV5-1|15
CASRDPTGLNTEAFF
TGCGCCAGCAGAGACCCGACAGGGTTGAACACTGAAGCTTTCTTT
>-|TRBJ2-1|many|TRBV29-1|14
CSVDSRPLNNEQFF
TGCAGCGTTGACTCCCGGCCACTAAACAATGAGCAGTTCTTC
>-|TRBJ2-6|-|TRBV28|17
CASSFSGLYSGANVLTF
TGTGCCAGCAGTTTTTCGGGACTTTACTCTGGGGCCAACGTCCTGACTTTC
>-|TRBJ2-3|-|TRBV12-3/TRBV12-4|16
CASSFHGPRSTDTQYF
TGTGCCAGCAGTTTCCATGGACCGAGAAGCACAGATACGCAGTATTTT
>TRBD1|TRBJ2-7|-|TRBV12-3/TRBV12-4|15
CASSSATGGIYEQYF
TGTGCCAGCAGTTCGGCCACAGGGGGCATTTACGAGCAGTACTTC
>TRBD1|TRBJ2-7|few|TRBV14|19
CASSQDPRLPGQGIYEQYF
TGTGCCAGCAGCCAAGATCCAAGATTACCGGGACAGGGGATCTACGAGCAGTACTTC